This TCR beta chain comes out of a study of blood T cells in healthy people across ages. Ranging in age from about 6 to 95, the donors were healthy Caucasian individuals from Russia. Each donor gave approximately 9.7 milliliters of peripheral blood. No fewer than 6 million PBMCs went into each sample. The V gene lost 6 bases and the J gene lost 8 bases, with 19 bases spanning the gap. Germline V gene lookup returns CDR1 DFQATT and CDR2 SNEGSKA (reference sequence). This CDR3 spans 13 amino acids. Then a second PCR, running about 6 to 11 cycles, was carried out with a sample-barcoded 5' primer and a J-beta primer mix. Every sample gave at least 3 million paired-end reads containing CDR3. TCRdb called the 5' RACE reads again in MiXCR, with one record for every CDR3 protein. The sample shows around 800,000 distinct CDR3 sequences, 53% of them seen only once.

The sequenced sample was blood. V and J are TRBV20-1 and TRBJ1-2; D may be TRBD1 (5 bases). The TCR sequence derives from an older man in good health. Here the CDR3 reads CSADRASTGGYTF. The CDR3 DNA sequence: TGCAGTGCCGACAGAGCGTCCACAGGAGGCTACACCTTC.